The entry below gives a single TCR beta chain sequence along with its context. Its antigen remains unidentified. These data originate in a study of shared clonotypes between healthy human individuals. Background on the study: The people who gave samples were a couple of women and a few men aged 18 to 49.

Assay: immunoSEQ multiplex PCR; the TCRdb copy retains only in-frame clones and omits some. Of 2 million to 2.5 million clones listed, roughly 92% are singletons. CDR3 length: 15 residues. Germline V gives CDR1 MDHEN, CDR2 SYDVKM. With 5 bases clipped from V and 1 base from J, the junction kept 3 bases outside the gene matches. Notes on the study in general: Rarefaction gave evidence that sorted-subset sequencing remained incomplete despite large depth. Only blood samples were collected, and tissue repertoires likely differ.

This sequence originates from a man aged 18 to 35 in good health. Some clones in this sample may be carry-over from other donors' samples. The sample taken for sequencing was naive CD4+ T cells from PBMCs. Described subset: CD45RA+ positively selected. The chain employs TRBV28 and TRBJ2-2; 8 nucleotides match TRBD1. CDR3 in DNA: TGTGCCAGCAGTGGGGGGACAGGGAACACCGGGGAGCTGTTTTTT. It encodes CASSGGTGNTGELFF.